The table lists the clone carrying this T cell receptor beta chain with a few counts. Using immunoSEQ multiplex PCR, the repertoire was profiled, and TCRdb retains in-frame clones only, with some absent. The table shows about 74,000 clones, with about nine tenths occurring only once. These data are taken from a study of PD-L1 blockade in urothelial cancer. CDR3 length: 14 amino acids. The V gene end was trimmed by 5 bases and the J gene end by 3 bases; junction bases not matched to a gene: 7. The V gene's germline CDR1 is LNHDA and CDR2 SQIVND (reference sequence). The time point: pretreatment peripheral blood.

This TCR came from a man aged 65 to 85 with urothelial cancer. The chain is built from TRBV19 and TRBJ2-7; 7 nucleotides line up with TRBD1. Sequenced here: PBMCs, sampled around atezolizumab (anti-PD-L1) treatment. The CDR3 spells CASSFQTGNYEQYF. CDR3 DNA sequence: TGTGCCAGTAGTTTCCAGACAGGGAACTACGAGCAGTACTTC.